The clone carrying this T cell receptor beta chain was counted only a few times. No antigen is known for it. The source of the sample is a study of T cell repertoires in cytomegalovirus infection. Study background: The authors relied on CMV epitopes, both recently identified HLA-C-restricted and well-studied HLA-B-restricted. Both CMV infection and a matching HLA type were indicated by public TCR beta signatures.

MiXCR, applied by TCRdb to the reads, yields one record per CDR3 protein. The repertoire holds some 500,000 distinct CDR3 sequences, 40% seen once, with about 46% in the top ten. The CDR3 contains 12 residues. V was clipped by 5 bases and J by 5 bases, with 9 bases between them. The germline gives CDR1 MNHNY, CDR2 SVGAGI (reference sequence). Points from the study as a whole: Pooled public TCR beta family frequency picked out CMV carriers with the relevant HLA. Dominant in the ex vivo response were TCR beta clonotypes restricted by HLA-C and specific for CMV.

The receptor was derived from a human donor in good health (CMV status not recorded). Some clones in this sample may be carry-over from other donors' samples. The sample was cultured PBMCs, taken from culture after CMV antigen stimulation. The rearrangement joins TRBV6-6 to TRBJ1-2, with D perhaps matching TRBD1 (5 bases). In DNA, the CDR3 is TGTGCCAGCAGTAAGCAGGGATATGGCTACACCTTC. It encodes CASSKQGYGYTF.